The clone carrying this T cell receptor beta chain appeared many times. Its antigen remains unidentified. TCR alpha and TCR beta cDNA libraries carrying sample barcodes and UMIs were produced by 5'RACE using constant-segment primers. In TCRdb, the 5' RACE reads were re-called with MiXCR into one record per CDR3 protein. The top ten hold 20% to 25% of the sample, which has 200,000 to 250,000 distinct CDR3 sequences, 8% to 10% seen once. Looked up from germline, CDR1 is SEHNR and CDR2 is FQNEAQ (reference sequence). This CDR3 spans 12 amino acids. Trimming removed 3 bases from V and 3 bases from J, with 6 bases in between. This entry belongs to a study of T-cell memory formation after mild COVID-19. Study as a whole: TCR clusters were mostly donor specific.

Findings of the study overall: CD4+ clones that contracted lay mainly in CM and EM; CD8+ ones lay in EMRA. Some clones that responded were present in memory (sampled pre-infection), which suggests cross-reactive memory joined.

Sequenced input: PBMCs or a T cell subset sorted from them (not recorded which). The J gene is TRBJ2-7, the V gene TRBV7-9; D not certain. The receptor comes from a man younger than 35 who had mild COVID-19 (a few samples of this study predate the infection). Cell type and time point are not known. The chain's CDR3 is CASSLSGYEQYF. CDR3 in DNA: TGTGCCAGCAGCTTGTCTGGCTACGAGCAGTACTTC.